These T cell receptor beta chains were read from a single sample in a study of shared clonotypes between healthy human individuals. Here immunoSEQ multiplex PCR was the method, and the copy in TCRdb shows in-frame clones only, minus some. This sample has fewer than 3 million clones, with 85% to 95% found just once. The sample was naive CD4+ T cells from PBMCs. Receptors were obtained from a man aged 18 to 30 in good health. Some clones in this sample may be carry-over from other donors' samples. CDR3s leave out the opening cysteine and the closing phenylalanine or tryptophan. The order of the fields is J gene, V gene, CDR3 protein.

J gene: TRBJ1-4
V gene: TRBV9
CDR3 protein: ASSARTGGGEKLF

J gene: TRBJ2-3
V gene: TRBV29-1
CDR3 protein: SVRTRMVDTQY

J gene: TRBJ1-3
V gene: TRBV4-2
CDR3 protein: ASGSDGDTIY

J gene: TRBJ1-5
V gene: TRBV19
CDR3 protein: ASTPSSGRVWGNQPQH

J gene: TRBJ2-2
V gene: TRBV5-1
CDR3 protein: ASSWDRGGTGELF

J gene: TRBJ2-1
V gene: TRBV10-3
CDR3 protein: AIGGRVSILSYNEQF

J gene: TRBJ2-3
V gene: TRBV5-1
CDR3 protein: ASSSRANKEADTQY

J gene: TRBJ2-7
V gene: TRBV28
CDR3 protein: ASCTHTSGRHEQY

J gene: TRBJ2-7
V gene: TRBV5-1
CDR3 protein: ASQKGGTGTYEQY

J gene: TRBJ2-1
V gene: TRBV27
CDR3 protein: ASSLGLGRDALNEQF

J gene: TRBJ1-5
V gene: TRBV18
CDR3 protein: ASSPAPGRKESNQPQH

J gene: TRBJ2-1
V gene: TRBV7-9
CDR3 protein: ASSFDSYNEQF

J gene: TRBJ1-1
V gene: TRBV2
CDR3 protein: ASRKVAGTEAF

J gene: TRBJ2-1
V gene: TRBV4-1
CDR3 protein: ASSLPRPGGEQF